One sample yielded the 23 T cell receptor beta chains listed below, sequenced in a study of CD8+ T cells in alopecia areata. RNA, once extracted, was reverse transcribed into cDNA for use as the sequencing template. The assay was immunoSEQ multiplex PCR, and TCRdb's table has in-frame clones only and misses some. This repertoire shows 25,000 or so clones, around 50% found once; its top ten account for around a third. Specimen: NKG2D-high CD8+ T cells sorted from blood. The receptors derive from a human donor with alopecia areata.

The chain has TRBV19 and TRBJ1-2; D is undetermined. Trimming stripped 4 bases from V and 4 bases from J, with 7 bases between. This CDR3 has 12 amino acids. The germline V gene has CDR1 LNHDA and CDR2 SQIVND (reference sequence). The CDR3: CASSTRPYGYTF. The CDR3 DNA is TGTGCCAGTAGTACTAGGCCCTATGGCTACACCTTC.

The chain joins TRBV7-2 to TRBJ2-7, with unresolved D. Germline V gene sequence: CDR1 SGHTA, CDR2 FQGNSA. Trimming stripped 5 bases from V and 4 bases from J, with 6 bases between. The length of the CDR3 is 11 residues. The CDR3 protein is CASSPGYEQYF. The CDR3 DNA reads TGTGCCAGCAGCCCGGGTTACGAGCAGTACTTC.

V usage is TRBV7-9 and J usage is TRBJ1-1; a possible D gene is TRBD1 (5 bases). Trimming shortened V by 7 bases and J by 8 bases, and 11 bases separated the two germline ends. Looked up from germline, CDR1 is SEHNR and CDR2 is FQNEAQ (reference sequence). This CDR3 comprises 11 residues. CDR3 DNA sequence: TGTGCCAGCATGGGGGGGTACGAAGCTTTCTTT. This encodes CASMGGYEAFF.

The chain carries TRBV5-1 and TRBJ2-2, with a weak D call TRBD1 (6 bases). CDR1 and CDR2 from the germline V gene are SGHRS and YFSETQ. V lost 2 bases and J 1 base, leaving 9 bases between the germline ends. The CDR3 runs to 15 residues. The CDR3 DNA is TGCGCCAGCAGCTTTAGGACAGAGAACACCGGGGAGCTGTTTTTT. This encodes CASSFRTENTGELFF.

This clone was counted only a few times. The V call is TRBV4-2, the J call TRBJ2-3; D gene uncertain. Germline V lookup: CDR1 LGHNA, CDR2 YNFKEQ. Trimming took 3 bases from V and 2 from J, leaving 6 bases between them. The CDR3 has 13 amino acids. CDR3 sequence reads: CASSHPLTDTQYF. The CDR3 DNA sequence: TGTGCCAGCAGCCACCCCCTCACAGATACGCAGTATTTT.

The chain couples TRBV9 to TRBJ2-2; unclear D gene. The length of the CDR3 is 16 residues. Germline lookup yields CDR1 SGDLS and CDR2 YYNGEE. V was pared by 0 bases and J by 0 bases, with 9 bases between. CDR3 sequence: CASSVDGRTNTGELFF. In nucleotides, the CDR3 is TGTGCCAGCAGCGTAGACGGCCGAACGAACACCGGGGAGCTGTTTTTT.

The chain employs TRBV10-1 and TRBJ2-7; no reliable D call. This CDR3 is 11 amino acids long. Germline CDR1 and CDR2: WNHNN and SYGVQD (reference sequence). Trimming removed 3 bases from V and 2 bases from J, with 2 bases in between. The CDR3 region has the DNA TGCGCCAGCAGTGACACCTACGAGCAGTACTTC. Its protein is CASSDTYEQYF.

V is TRBV7-9 and J is TRBJ2-7, with 9 bases aligning to TRBD2. In germline, CDR1 is SEHNR, CDR2 FQNEAQ (reference sequence). This CDR3 spans 14 amino acids. After removal of 3 bases from V and 4 bases from J, the junction contained 4 bases not matched to a gene. CDR3 DNA sequence: TGTGCCAGCAGCTTTAGCGGGAGAGGTTACGAGCAGTACTTC. This sequence encodes CASSFSGRGYEQYF.

Only a few counts were recorded for this clone. CDR3 residues: CASSSLVSPYNEQFF. CDR3 sequence (DNA): TGTGCCAGCAGCTCCTTAGTCAGTCCCTACAATGAGCAGTTCTTC. V gene TRBV7-3 combines with J gene TRBJ2-1; D call uncertain. Germline V gene data show CDR1 as SGHTA and CDR2 as FQGTGA. The CDR3 runs to 15 residues. The V end was cut by 4 bases, the J end by 2 bases, with 12 bases between.

The V gene is TRBV2, the J gene TRBJ2-1, with TRBD2 matching over 8 bases. This CDR3 comprises 15 residues. Germline CDR1 and CDR2: SNHLY and FYNNEI. The ends lost 3 bases at V and 4 bases at J; junction bases unmatched: 5. This CDR3 reads CASSELASGYNEQFF. The CDR3 DNA sequence: TGTGCCAGCAGTGAGTTGGCTAGCGGGTACAATGAGCAGTTCTTC.

By share, this clone counts as medium-sized. The DNA of the CDR3 is TGTGCCAGCAGCCCAGAGGGAAGGAGGGTTTACGAGCAGTACTTC. Amino acid sequence: CASSPEGRRVYEQYF. The J gene is TRBJ2-7, the V gene TRBV7-9, with D possibly TRBD2 on 6 matching bases. CDR3 length: 15 residues. Germline CDR1 is SEHNR and CDR2 is FQNEAQ (reference sequence). Trimming shortened V by 5 bases and J by 4 bases, and 18 bases separated the two germline ends.

The chain employs TRBV7-9 and TRBJ1-2; weak D call: TRBD1 (5 bases). CDR3 length: 15 amino acids. The germline V and J ends were trimmed by 2 bases and 0 bases, with 10 bases remaining between them. Germline CDR1 and CDR2: SEHNR and FQNEAQ (reference sequence). The CDR3 sequence: CASSLTQGPNYGYTF. Written as DNA, the CDR3 is TGTGCCAGCAGCTTAACCCAGGGACCTAACTATGGCTACACCTTC.

V usage is TRBV2 and J usage is TRBJ2-5; no definite D call. The CDR3 runs to 14 residues. V lost 4 bases to trimming and J lost 4 bases, with 13 bases between them. CDR1 SNHLY and CDR2 FYNNEI come from the germline V gene. CDR3 region: CASSVSTAPETQYF. CDR3 bases: TGTGCCAGCAGTGTATCTACCGCACCAGAGACCCAGTACTTC.

The V gene is TRBV7-9, the J gene TRBJ1-2; TRBD1 is a possible D gene (6 bases). Between the trimmed V and J ends, which lost 2 bases and 10 bases, there was a span of 8 bases. The CDR3 length is 11 residues. Germline V gene data show CDR1 as SEHNR and CDR2 as FQNEAQ (reference sequence). CDR3 amino acids: CASSLPGDYTF. The CDR3 DNA sequence: TGTGCCAGCAGCTTACCAGGGGACTACACCTTC.

The chain links TRBV7-2 to TRBJ2-3, with 7 bases aligning to TRBD1. CDR1 and CDR2 from the germline V gene are SGHTA and FQGNSA. The CDR3 runs to 15 residues. Trimming took 5 bases from V and 4 from J; bases not matched to a gene: 9. Here the CDR3 reads CASSPSTGWADTQYF. The CDR3, as DNA: TGTGCCAGCAGCCCGTCGACAGGGTGGGCAGATACGCAGTATTTT.

This chain uses TRBV6-4 with TRBJ2-3; 10 bases align to TRBD1. Germline-derived CDR1 and CDR2 are MRHNA and SNTAGT. This CDR3 has 15 amino acids. Unmatched junction bases numbered 5, after V lost 3 bases and J lost 5 bases. In DNA form, the CDR3 reads TGTGCCAGCAGTGAATGGGACAGGGGAGGAGATACGCAGTATTTT. Protein product: CASSEWDRGGDTQYF.

The chain couples TRBV18 to TRBJ2-1; D is ambiguous. Trimming took 4 bases from V and 8 from J, leaving 6 bases between them. The CDR3 loop spans 11 amino acids. Germline loops: CDR1 KGHSH, CDR2 LQKENI. CDR3 loop: CASSQFDEQFF. The DNA for the CDR3 is TGTGCCAGCTCACAGTTCGATGAGCAGTTCTTC.

The chain is built from TRBV7-6 and TRBJ2-7; D not certain. The length of the CDR3 is 14 residues. Trimming cost V 5 bases and J 3 bases, with 14 bases left between them. Germline V gene lookup returns CDR1 SGHVS and CDR2 FNYEAQ. CDR3 coding DNA: TGTGCCAGCAGCCCAGAATCGGACGTCTACGAGCAGTACTTC. Residues: CASSPESDVYEQYF.

V usage is TRBV27 and J usage is TRBJ2-5; tentatively, D is TRBD2 (6 bases). Looked up from germline, CDR1 is MNHEY and CDR2 is SMNVEV (reference sequence). V was clipped by 4 bases and J by 4 bases, with 10 bases between them. CDR3 length equals 13 residues. CDR3 in amino acids: CASSWGLGETQYF. The CDR3 nucleotides are TGTGCCAGCAGTTGGGGACTCGGAGAGACCCAGTACTTC.

This clone was counted between two and nine times. This sequence joins TRBV10-3 and TRBJ2-5; 10 bases match TRBD1. Per the germline V gene, CDR1 is ENHRY and CDR2 is SYGVKD. CDR3 length: 16 residues. V was pared by 5 bases and J by 3 bases, with 9 bases of the junction left unmatched. This CDR3 is CAISPDSGTGEETQYF. As DNA, the CDR3 is TGTGCCATCAGTCCCGACTCCGGGACAGGGGAAGAGACCCAGTACTTC.

The rearrangement links TRBV7-9 to TRBJ1-5, with 8 bases matching TRBD1. There are 14 residues in the CDR3. V was clipped by 8 bases and J by 3 bases; unmatched bases: 6. The germline CDR1 and CDR2 sequences are SEHNR and FQNEAQ (reference sequence). The DNA of the CDR3 is TGTGCCAGCGGGTCACAGGGGGACAATCAGCCCCAGCATTTT. This translates into CASGSQGDNQPQHF.

CDR3 residues: CASSADREQQYF. DNA of the CDR3: TGTGCCAGCAGCGCTGACAGGGAGCAGCAGTACTTC. The chain links TRBV7-9 to TRBJ2-7, with 7 positions matching TRBD1. Germline CDR1 and CDR2: SEHNR and FQNEAQ (reference sequence). J lost 8 bases, V lost 5 bases, and 6 bases had no gene match. This CDR3 has 12 residues.

This clone appeared a few times. The gene calls are TRBV27 and TRBJ2-7; possibly TRBD1 for D (6 bases). Trimming left V 0 bases short and J 0 bases short, with 18 bases between. Germline lookup yields CDR1 MNHEY and CDR2 SMNVEV (reference sequence). The CDR3 totals 18 residues. The DNA of the CDR3 is TGTGCCAGCAGTTTATCCTTTCTCGACCTGGGACACTCCTACGAGCAGTACTTC. It yields the protein CASSLSFLDLGHSYEQYF.